These 16 T cell receptor beta chains were sequenced from one sample in a study of glioma-infiltrating T cells after dendritic cell vaccination. The table came from immunoSEQ multiplex PCR; TCRdb's copy has only in-frame clones and leaves some out. The sample has tens of thousands of clones, around four fifths seen once. This material consisted of blood, taken before dendritic cell vaccination. These receptors were obtained from a human donor with glioblastoma.

The chain combines TRBV19 with TRBJ2-2, with 10 nucleotides matching TRBD1. V was clipped by 4 bases and J by 3 bases; unmatched bases: 2. Germline V CDR1 and CDR2: LNHDA, SQIVND (reference sequence). The CDR3 is 15 amino acids. The CDR3 protein is CASSSGQGDTGELFF. DNA of the CDR3: TGTGCCAGTAGTAGCGGACAGGGGGACACCGGGGAGCTGTTTTTT.

Turning to this clone: Compared with germline, one end of the junction differs, possibly owing to a read error. J is TRBJ2-7 and V is TRBV28, with TRBD1 as a possible D gene (6 bases). This CDR3 spans 14 amino acids. CDR1 and CDR2 from the germline V gene are MDHEN and SYDVKM. The CDR3 loop reads CASSPSSGTPRFRF. The CDR3 DNA sequence: TGTGCCAGCAGTCCGTCCTCCGGGACACCAAGATTCCGCTTC. Supplemented by reference TRBV28 and TRBJ2-7, the full variable domain reads DVKVTQSSRYLVKRTGEKVFLECVQDMDHENMFWYRQDPGLGLRLIYFSYDVKMKEKGDIPEGYSVSREKKERFSLILESASTNQTSMYLCASSPSSGTPRFRFGPGTRLTVT.

This chain joins TRBV5-1 and TRBJ1-3; D call uncertain. The CDR3 sequence is 14 residues long. CDR1 is SGHRS and CDR2 is YFSETQ in the germline V gene. The germline V and J ends were trimmed by 4 bases and 1 base, with 9 bases remaining between them. The CDR3 sequence: CASSGGISGNTIYF. The CDR3 coding sequence is TGCGCCAGCAGCGGCGGGATTTCTGGAAACACCATATATTTT.

This chain links TRBV18 with TRBJ2-1; D possibly corresponds to TRBD2 (5 bases). The CDR3 runs 16 residues. Trimming shortened V by 1 base and J by 3 bases, and 13 bases separated the two germline ends. Germline CDR1 is KGHSH and CDR2 is LQKENI. The CDR3 region has the DNA TGTGCCAGCTCACCACGGAGGAGAGGGAACTACAATGAGCAGTTCTTC. Its translation: CASSPRRRGNYNEQFF.

The CDR3 reads CASSYEYHDEQFF. In DNA, the CDR3 is TGTGCCAGCAGTTACGAGTACCACGATGAGCAGTTCTTC. The J gene is TRBJ2-1, the V gene TRBV6-6; no firm D call. Deletions cut 2 bases from V and 8 bases from J, with 10 bases between. The CDR3 has 13 amino acids. Germline CDR1 reads MNHNY; CDR2 reads SVGAGI (reference sequence).

The chain joins TRBV19 to TRBJ1-2; D is perhaps TRBD1 (6 bases). The length of the CDR3 is 16 residues. The germline V gene encodes CDR1 LNHDA and CDR2 SQIVND (reference sequence). The V end was cut by 3 bases, the J end by 4 bases, with 18 bases between. The CDR3 sequence is CASSIRHEGVPYGYTF. CDR3 DNA sequence: TGTGCCAGTAGTATCCGACACGAGGGGGTTCCCTATGGCTACACCTTC.

The chain uses TRBV18 and TRBJ1-5, with 8 bases identical to TRBD1. Looked up from germline, CDR1 is KGHSH and CDR2 is LQKENI. With 4 bases clipped from V and 5 bases from J, the junction kept 7 bases outside the gene matches. The CDR3 runs to 15 residues. CDR3 amino acids: CASSLLQGDDQPQHF. The CDR3 region has the DNA TGTGCCAGCTCACTTTTACAGGGGGATGATCAGCCCCAGCATTTT.

The J gene is TRBJ1-6, the V gene TRBV7-2, with D perhaps TRBD1 (6 bases). V was cut by 7 bases and J by 7 bases, with 11 bases left in between. The CDR3 loop spans 13 amino acids. From germline, CDR1 is SGHTA and CDR2 FQGNSA. CDR3 protein: CASTGEGNSPLHF. For the CDR3, the DNA is TGTGCCAGCACAGGGGAGGGGAATTCACCCCTCCACTTT.

The chain employs TRBV15 and TRBJ2-2; D possibly corresponds to TRBD1 (5 bases). The germline V gene encodes CDR1 LNHNV and CDR2 YYDKDF (reference sequence). The CDR3 contains 12 residues. The V gene lost 5 bases and the J gene lost 6 bases, with 7 bases spanning the gap. The CDR3: CATSQGAGELFF. DNA for the CDR3: TGTGCCACCAGCCAAGGGGCCGGGGAGCTGTTTTTT.

The rearrangement links TRBV6-1 to TRBJ1-5; the match to TRBD1 covers 9 bases. The CDR3 is 15 amino acids. CDR1 and CDR2 (germline): MNHNS, SASEGT. V shed 5 bases and J 2 bases; nucleotides not matched to a gene: 4. The DNA of the CDR3 is TGTGCCAGCAGTACTCGGACAGGGGGCAATCAGCCCCAGCATTTT. Amino acid sequence: CASSTRTGGNQPQHF.

The chain combines TRBV18 with TRBJ2-5; D is perhaps TRBD2 (5 bases). The CDR3 length is 13 residues. Trimming stripped 2 bases from V and 7 bases from J, with 11 bases between. The germline CDR1 and CDR2 sequences are KGHSH and LQKENI. The CDR3: CASSPENSGTQYF. CDR3 sequence (DNA): TGTGCCAGCTCACCAGAGAACAGCGGGACCCAGTACTTC.

This clone has a single count. This sequence joins TRBV7-9 and TRBJ2-7, with D unresolved. CDR1 SEHNR and CDR2 FQNEAQ come from the germline V gene (reference sequence). The V and J ends lost 5 bases and 2 bases respectively, with 13 bases between them. The CDR3 spans 14 residues. The CDR3, as DNA: TGTGCCAGCAGCCCCCCCATGGAGACCTACGAGCAGTACTTC. It translates to CASSPPMETYEQYF.

The V call is TRBV9, the J call TRBJ2-5; D gene unclear. V lost 0 bases and J 5 bases, leaving 8 bases between the germline ends. This CDR3 contains 13 residues. Germline CDR1 reads SGDLS; CDR2 reads YYNGEE. The CDR3 loop reads CASSVGPRETQYF. The DNA of the CDR3 is TGTGCCAGCAGCGTAGGTCCGCGGGAGACCCAGTACTTC.

The CDR3 region is CASSSGKVESYTQYF. CDR3 in DNA: TGTGCCAGCAGCTCGGGAAAGGTAGAATCTTATACGCAGTATTTT. The chain uses TRBV7-9 and TRBJ2-3; TRBD2 might be the D (5 bases). The V end lost 4 bases, the J end lost 7 bases, and 18 bases lay between the germline ends. This CDR3 has 15 residues. Germline assignment: CDR1 SEHNR and CDR2 FQNEAQ (reference sequence).

The rearrangement uses TRBV7-9 and TRBJ1-3; D possibly corresponds to TRBD1 (5 bases). CDR1 is SEHNR and CDR2 is FQNEAQ in the germline V gene (reference sequence). CDR3 length: 17 amino acids. V lost 1 base, J lost 0 bases, and 13 bases lay in between. CDR3 nucleotide sequence: TGTGCCAGCAGCTTAGTCGTAGGGGCGAGCTCTGGAAACACCATATATTTT. Encoded protein: CASSLVVGASSGNTIYF.

V gene TRBV11-2 combines with J gene TRBJ2-3, with 8 bases fitting TRBD2. V lost 2 bases, J lost 4 bases, and 5 bases stayed unmatched. CDR1 and CDR2 from the germline V gene are SGHAT and FQNNGV. This CDR3 has 15 amino acids. Written as DNA, the CDR3 is TGTGCCAGCAGCTTATCGGACGGGGGGGCAGATACGCAGTATTTT. Translating it yields CASSLSDGGADTQYF.